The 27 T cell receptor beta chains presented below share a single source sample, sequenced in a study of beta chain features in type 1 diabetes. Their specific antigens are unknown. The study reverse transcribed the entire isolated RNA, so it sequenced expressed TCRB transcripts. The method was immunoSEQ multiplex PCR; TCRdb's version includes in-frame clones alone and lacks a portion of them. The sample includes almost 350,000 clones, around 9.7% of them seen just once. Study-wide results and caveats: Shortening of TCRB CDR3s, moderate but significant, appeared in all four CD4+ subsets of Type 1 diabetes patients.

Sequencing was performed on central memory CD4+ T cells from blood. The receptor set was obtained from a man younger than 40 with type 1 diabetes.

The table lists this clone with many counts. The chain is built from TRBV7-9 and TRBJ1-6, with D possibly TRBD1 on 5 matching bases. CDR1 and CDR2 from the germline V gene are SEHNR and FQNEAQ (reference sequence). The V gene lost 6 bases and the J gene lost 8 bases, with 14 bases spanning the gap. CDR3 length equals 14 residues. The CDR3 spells CASSPGWGDSPLHF. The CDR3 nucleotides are TGTGCCAGCAGTCCAGGGTGGGGGGATTCACCCCTCCACTTT.

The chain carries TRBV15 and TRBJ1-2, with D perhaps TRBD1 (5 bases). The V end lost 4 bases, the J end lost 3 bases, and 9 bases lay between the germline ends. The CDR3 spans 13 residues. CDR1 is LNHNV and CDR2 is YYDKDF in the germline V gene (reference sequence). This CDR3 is CATSTDSYYGYTF. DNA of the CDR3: TGTGCCACCAGCACAGACAGTTACTATGGCTACACCTTC.

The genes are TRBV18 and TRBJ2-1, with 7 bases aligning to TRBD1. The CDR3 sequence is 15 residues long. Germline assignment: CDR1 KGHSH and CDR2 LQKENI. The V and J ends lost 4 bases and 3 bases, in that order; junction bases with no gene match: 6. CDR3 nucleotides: TGTGCCAGCTCACGGACCGGGACAGACTACAATGAGCAGTTCTTC. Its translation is CASSRTGTDYNEQFF.

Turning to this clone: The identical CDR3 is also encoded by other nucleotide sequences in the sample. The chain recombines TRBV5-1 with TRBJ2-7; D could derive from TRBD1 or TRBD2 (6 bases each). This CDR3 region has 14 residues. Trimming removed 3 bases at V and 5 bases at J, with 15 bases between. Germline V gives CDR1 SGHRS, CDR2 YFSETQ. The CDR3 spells CASSSGQGRHEQYF. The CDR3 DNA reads TGCGCCAGCAGCTCGGGACAAGGGAGGCACGAGCAGTACTTC.

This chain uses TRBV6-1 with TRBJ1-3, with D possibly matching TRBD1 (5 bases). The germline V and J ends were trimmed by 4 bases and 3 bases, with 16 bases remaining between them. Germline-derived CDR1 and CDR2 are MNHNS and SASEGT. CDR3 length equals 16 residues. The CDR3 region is CASSAGRGTDGNTIYF. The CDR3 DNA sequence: TGTGCCAGCAGTGCGGGTCGAGGGACGGATGGAAACACCATATATTTT.

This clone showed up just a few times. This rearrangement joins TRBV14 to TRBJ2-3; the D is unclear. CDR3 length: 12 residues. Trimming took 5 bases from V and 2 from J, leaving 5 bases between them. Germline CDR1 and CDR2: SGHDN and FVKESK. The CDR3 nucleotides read TGTGCCAGCAGCTTCTTCACAGATACGCAGTATTTT. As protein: CASSFFTDTQYF.

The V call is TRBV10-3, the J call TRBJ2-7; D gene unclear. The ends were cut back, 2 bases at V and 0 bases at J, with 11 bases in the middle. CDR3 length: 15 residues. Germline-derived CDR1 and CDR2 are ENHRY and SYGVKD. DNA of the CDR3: TGTGCCATCAGTGAGGACCTACAGAGCTCCTACGAGCAGTACTTC. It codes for CAISEDLQSSYEQYF.

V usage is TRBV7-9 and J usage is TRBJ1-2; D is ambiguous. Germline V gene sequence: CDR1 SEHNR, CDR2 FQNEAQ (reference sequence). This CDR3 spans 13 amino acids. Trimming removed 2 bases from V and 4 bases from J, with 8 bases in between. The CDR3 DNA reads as TGTGCCAGCAGCTTAAGAGACATCTATGGCTACACCTTC. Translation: CASSLRDIYGYTF.

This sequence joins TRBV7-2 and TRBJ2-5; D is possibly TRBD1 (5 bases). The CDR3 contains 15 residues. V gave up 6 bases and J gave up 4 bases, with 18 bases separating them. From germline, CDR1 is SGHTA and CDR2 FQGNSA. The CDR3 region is CASSANSVRGETQYF. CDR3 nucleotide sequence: TGTGCCAGCAGTGCTAATAGTGTTAGGGGAGAGACCCAGTACTTC.

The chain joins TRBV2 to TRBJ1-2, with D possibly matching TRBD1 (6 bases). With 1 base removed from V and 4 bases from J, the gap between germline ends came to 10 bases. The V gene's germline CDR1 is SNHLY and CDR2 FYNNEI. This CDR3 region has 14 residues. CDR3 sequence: CASSEGGRGYGYTF. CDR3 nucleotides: TGTGCCAGCAGTGAAGGGGGGCGTGGCTATGGCTACACCTTC.

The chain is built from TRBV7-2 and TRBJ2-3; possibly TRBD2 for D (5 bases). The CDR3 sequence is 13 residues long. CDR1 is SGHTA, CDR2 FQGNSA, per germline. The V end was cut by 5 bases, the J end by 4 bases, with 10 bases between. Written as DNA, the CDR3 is TGTGCCAGCAGCCCGGCGCGGGCAGATACGCAGTATTTT. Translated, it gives CASSPARADTQYF.

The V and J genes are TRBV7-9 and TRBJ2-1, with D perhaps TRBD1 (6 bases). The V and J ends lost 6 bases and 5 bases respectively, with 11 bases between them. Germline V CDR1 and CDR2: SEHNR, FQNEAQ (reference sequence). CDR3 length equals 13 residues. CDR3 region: CASSRQENNEQFF. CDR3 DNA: TGTGCCAGCAGTCGACAGGAGAACAATGAGCAGTTCTTC.

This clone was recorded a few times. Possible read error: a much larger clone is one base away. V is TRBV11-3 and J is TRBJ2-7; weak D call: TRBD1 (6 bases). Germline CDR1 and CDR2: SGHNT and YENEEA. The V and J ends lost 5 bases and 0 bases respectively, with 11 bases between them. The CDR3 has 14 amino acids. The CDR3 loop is CASSPTGSSYEQYF. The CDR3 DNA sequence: TGTGCCAGCAGCCCTACAGGGAGCTCCTACGAGCAGTACTTC. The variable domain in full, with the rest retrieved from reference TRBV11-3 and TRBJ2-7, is EAGVVQSPRYKIIEKKQPVAFWCNPISGHNTLYWYLQNLGQGPELLIRYENEEAVDDSQLPKDRFSAERLKGVDSTLKIQPAELGDSAVYLCASSPTGSSYEQYFGPGTRLTVT.

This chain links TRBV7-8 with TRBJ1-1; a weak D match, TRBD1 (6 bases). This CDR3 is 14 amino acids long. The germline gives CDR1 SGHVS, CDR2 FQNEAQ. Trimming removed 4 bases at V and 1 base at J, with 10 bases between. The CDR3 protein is CASSSGHKNTEAFF. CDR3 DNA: TGTGCCAGCAGCTCGGGACATAAGAACACTGAAGCTTTCTTT. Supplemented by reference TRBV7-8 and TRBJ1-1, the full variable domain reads GAGVSQSPRYKVAKRGQDVALRCDPISGHVSLFWYQQALGQGPEFLTYFQNEAQLDKSGLPSDRFFAERPEGSVSTLKIQRTQQEDSAVYLCASSSGHKNTEAFFGQGTRLTVV.

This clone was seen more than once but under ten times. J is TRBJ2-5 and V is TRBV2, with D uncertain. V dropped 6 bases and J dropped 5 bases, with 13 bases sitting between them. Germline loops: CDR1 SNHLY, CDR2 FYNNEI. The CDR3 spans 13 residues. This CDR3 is CASRYSRWETQYF. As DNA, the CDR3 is TGTGCCAGCAGGTACTCCCGGTGGGAGACCCAGTACTTC.

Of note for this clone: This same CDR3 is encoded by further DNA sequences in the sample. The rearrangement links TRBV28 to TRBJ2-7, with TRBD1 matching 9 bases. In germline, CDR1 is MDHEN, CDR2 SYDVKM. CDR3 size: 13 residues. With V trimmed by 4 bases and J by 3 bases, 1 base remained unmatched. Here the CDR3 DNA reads TGTGCCAGCAGTTCGGGACAGGGCTACGAGCAGTACTTC. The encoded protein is CASSSGQGYEQYF.

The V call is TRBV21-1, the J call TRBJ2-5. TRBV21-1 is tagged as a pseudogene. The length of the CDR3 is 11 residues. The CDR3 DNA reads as TGTGCCAGCAGGACCAAAGAGACCCAGTACTTC. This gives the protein CASRTKETQYF.

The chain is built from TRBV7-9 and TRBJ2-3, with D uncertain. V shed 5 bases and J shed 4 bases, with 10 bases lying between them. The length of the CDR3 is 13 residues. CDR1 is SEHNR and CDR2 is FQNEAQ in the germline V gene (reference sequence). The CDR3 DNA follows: TGTGCCAGCAGCCCTAGACGGGCAGATACGCAGTATTTT. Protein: CASSPRRADTQYF.

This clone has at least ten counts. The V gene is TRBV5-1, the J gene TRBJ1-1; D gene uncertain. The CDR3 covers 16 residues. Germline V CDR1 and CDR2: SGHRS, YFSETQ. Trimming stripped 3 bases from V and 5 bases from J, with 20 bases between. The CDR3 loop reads CASSSRAGPPETEAFF. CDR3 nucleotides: TGCGCCAGCAGCTCAAGGGCCGGACCCCCGGAAACTGAAGCTTTCTTT.

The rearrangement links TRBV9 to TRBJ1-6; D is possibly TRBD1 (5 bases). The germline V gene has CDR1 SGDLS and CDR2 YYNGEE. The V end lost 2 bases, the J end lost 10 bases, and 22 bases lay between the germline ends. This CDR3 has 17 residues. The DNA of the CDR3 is TGTGCCAGCAGCGTTTCTCCGGTCGGGGGAGCCATGTCACCCCTCCACTTT. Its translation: CASSVSPVGGAMSPLHF.

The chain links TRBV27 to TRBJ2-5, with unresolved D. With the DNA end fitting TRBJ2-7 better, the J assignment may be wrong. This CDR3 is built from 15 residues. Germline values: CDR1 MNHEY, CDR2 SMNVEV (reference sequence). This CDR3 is CASSVGWQAFYEQYF. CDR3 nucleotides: TGTGCCAGCAGCGTAGGATGGCAGGCCTTCTACGAGCAGTACTTC.

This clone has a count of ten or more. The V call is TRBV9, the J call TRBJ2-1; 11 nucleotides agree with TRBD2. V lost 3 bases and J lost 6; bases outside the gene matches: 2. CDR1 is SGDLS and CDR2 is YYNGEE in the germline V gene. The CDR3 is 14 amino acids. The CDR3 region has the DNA TGTGCCAGCAGCGAGGGACTAGCGGTCAATGAGCAGTTCTTC. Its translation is CASSEGLAVNEQFF.

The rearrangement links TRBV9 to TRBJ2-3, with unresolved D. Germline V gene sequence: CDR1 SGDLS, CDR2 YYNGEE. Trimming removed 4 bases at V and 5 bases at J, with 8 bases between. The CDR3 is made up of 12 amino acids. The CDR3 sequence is CASSPLVDTQYF. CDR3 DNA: TGTGCCAGCAGCCCCCTCGTAGATACGCAGTATTTT.

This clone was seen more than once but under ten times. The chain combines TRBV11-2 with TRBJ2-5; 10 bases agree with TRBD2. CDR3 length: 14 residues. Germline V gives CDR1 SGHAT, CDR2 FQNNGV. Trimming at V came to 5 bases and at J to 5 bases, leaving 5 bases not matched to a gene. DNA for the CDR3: TGTGCCAGCAGCCCACCGGGACTAGCGGAGACCCAGTACTTC. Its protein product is CASSPPGLAETQYF.

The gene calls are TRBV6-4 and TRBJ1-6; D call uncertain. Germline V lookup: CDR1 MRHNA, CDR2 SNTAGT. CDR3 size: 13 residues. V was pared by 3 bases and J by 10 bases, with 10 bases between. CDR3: CASSDEIWSPLHF. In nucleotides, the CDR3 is TGTGCCAGCAGTGATGAGATTTGGTCACCCCTCCACTTT.

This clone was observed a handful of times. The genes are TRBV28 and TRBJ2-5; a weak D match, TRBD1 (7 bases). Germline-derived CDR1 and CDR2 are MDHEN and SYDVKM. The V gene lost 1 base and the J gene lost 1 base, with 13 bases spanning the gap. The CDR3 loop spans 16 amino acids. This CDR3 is CASSLFGQGGQETQYF. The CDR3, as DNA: TGTGCCAGCAGTTTATTCGGGCAGGGGGGCCAAGAGACCCAGTACTTC.

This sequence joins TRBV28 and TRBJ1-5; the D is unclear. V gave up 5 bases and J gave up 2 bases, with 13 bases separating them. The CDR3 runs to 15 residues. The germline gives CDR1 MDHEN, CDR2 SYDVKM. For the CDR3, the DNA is TGTGCCAGCAGTGTCGTGGGTCGGGGCAATCAGCCCCAGCATTTT. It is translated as CASSVVGRGNQPQHF.